The 6 T cell receptor beta chains given below trace back to one sample, sequenced in a study of blood T cell repertoires in COVID-19. The repertoire was sequenced with immunoSEQ multiplex PCR; TCRdb's copy has only in-frame clones and lacks some. This table has hundreds of thousands of clones, roughly four fifths appearing once. Input material: PBMCs or T cells enriched from blood (not recorded which). These receptors all stem from a woman between 55 and 75 years old who had recovered from COVID-19.

The genes are TRBV19 and TRBJ1-1, with TRBD1 matching over 8 bases. Germline CDR1 and CDR2: LNHDA and SQIVND (reference sequence). CDR3 length equals 15 residues. Germline trimming cut 7 bases from V and 4 bases from J; bases unmatched to any gene: 11. In DNA form, the CDR3 reads TGTGCCAGTAACCGAGAAAACAGGGGGACCACTGAAGCTTTCTTT. It encodes CASNRENRGTTEAFF.

V gene TRBV4-3 combines with J gene TRBJ2-7, with a tentative D call TRBD2 (5 bases). Germline V gives CDR1 LGHNA, CDR2 YSLEER. The CDR3 extends over 14 amino acids. Trimming cost V 4 bases and J 7 bases, with 17 bases left between them. For the CDR3, the DNA is TGCGCCAGCAGCCTCCTCGAGGGCACTAGAGAGCAGTACTTC. Amino acid sequence: CASSLLEGTREQYF.

V usage is TRBV18 and J usage is TRBJ2-7; TRBD1 matches at 7 bases. Germline CDR1 reads KGHSH; CDR2 reads LQKENI. The CDR3 has 14 residues. The V segment lost 3 bases and the J segment 0 bases; nucleotides outside the gene matches: 2. CDR3 protein: CASSPTGSSYEQYF. The CDR3 DNA reads as TGTGCCAGCTCACCGACAGGGAGCTCCTACGAGCAGTACTTC.

This clone was counted a few times. The sample carries other DNA sequences with the same CDR3. The genes are TRBV7-9 and TRBJ1-5; the match to TRBD1 covers 8 bases. V dropped 4 bases and J dropped 5; count of bases not matched to a gene: 1. This CDR3 has 13 residues. Germline V gives CDR1 SEHNR, CDR2 FQNEAQ (reference sequence). The CDR3 region is CASSSTGDQPQHF. CDR3 bases: TGTGCCAGCAGCTCGACAGGGGATCAGCCCCAGCATTTT. Combining the CDR3 with reference TRBV7-9 and TRBJ1-5 gives the whole variable domain DTGVSQNPRHKITKRGQNVTFRCDPISEHNRLYWYRQTLGQGPEFLTYFQNEAQLEKSRLLSDRFSAERPKGSFSTLEIQRTEQGDSAMYLCASSSTGDQPQHFGDGTRLSIL.

This chain uses TRBV23-1 with TRBJ2-1, with 13 positions matching TRBD2. TRBV23-1 is an ORF, with its function uncertain. J lost 9 bases, V lost 4 bases, and 6 bases had no gene match. The CDR3 has 15 residues. This CDR3 reads CASSPGTSGVTEQFF. The CDR3 nucleotides are TGCGCCAGCAGTCCAGGGACTAGCGGGGTAACTGAGCAGTTCTTC.

This chain links TRBV6-6 with TRBJ1-2, with 11 bases identical to TRBD1. Germline V gene lookup returns CDR1 MNHNY and CDR2 SVGAGI (reference sequence). The CDR3 is 14 residues long. Trimming took 5 bases from V and 2 from J; bases not matched to a gene: 1. For the CDR3, the DNA is TGTGCCAGCAGTAGGGACAGGGGGAACTATGGCTACACCTTC. Encoded protein: CASSRDRGNYGYTF.